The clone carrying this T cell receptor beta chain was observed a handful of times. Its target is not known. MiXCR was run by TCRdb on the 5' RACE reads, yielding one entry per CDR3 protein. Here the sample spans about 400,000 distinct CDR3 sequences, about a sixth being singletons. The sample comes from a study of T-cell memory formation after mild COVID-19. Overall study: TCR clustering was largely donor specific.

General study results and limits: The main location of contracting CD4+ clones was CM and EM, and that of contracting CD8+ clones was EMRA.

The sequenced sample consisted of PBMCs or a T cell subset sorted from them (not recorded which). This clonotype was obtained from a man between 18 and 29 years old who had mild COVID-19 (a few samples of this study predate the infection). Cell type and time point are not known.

The CDR3 nucleotides read TGTGCCAGCAGTTTCAGGCCCAGTAATCAGCCCCAGCATTTT. This gives the protein CASSFRPSNQPQHF. This chain joins TRBV28 and TRBJ1-5, with no clear D. Trimming shortened V by 3 bases and J by 4 bases, and 10 bases separated the two germline ends. CDR1 MDHEN and CDR2 SYDVKM come from the germline V gene. This CDR3 spans 14 amino acids.